The entry below describes one T cell receptor beta chain. Its antigen is not known. This CDR3 is 14 amino acids long. Between the trimmed V and J ends, which lost 0 bases and 11 bases, there was a span of 16 bases. Germline loops: CDR1 MNHNS, CDR2 SASEGT. The sample comes from a study of PD-1 blockade in classical Hodgkin lymphoma. Every patient was affected by relapse after autologous stem cell transplantation, while exposure to brentuximab vedotin was not uniform. Profiled with immunoSEQ multiplex PCR; TCRdb holds only in-frame clones, not every one. The sample carries about 54,000 clones, around 93% recorded once. Study-wide points: Only CD4+ TCR diversity, not CD8+, had risen significantly by C4D1.

V is TRBV6-1 and J is TRBJ1-1, with a tentative D call TRBD1 (6 bases). This TCR was sampled from a human donor with classical Hodgkin lymphoma. This specimen was peripheral blood mononuclear cells (PBMCs), taken before the second cycle of nivolumab. The CDR3 DNA reads as TGTGCCAGCAGTGAAGCGTTCCCGGGGGCACCTGCTTTCTTT. Its translation: CASSEAFPGAPAFF.